These T cell receptor beta chains were read from a single sample in a study of immune evolution from preneoplasia to lung adenocarcinoma. Profiled with immunoSEQ multiplex PCR; TCRdb holds only in-frame clones, not every one. Of several thousand clones listed, 75% to 90% were seen once; the top ten hold about 2.5%. Specimen: FFPE lung adenocarcinoma in situ tissue. Source of these receptors: a donor at least 70 years old with lung adenocarcinoma. Each CDR3 is given with its conserved first and last residue. A D gene is named only where the DNA matches it firmly. Clone size appears in some rows only: once, few, many, or a class for an expanded clone.

j_gene | v_gene | d_gene | abundance | CDR3aa | CDR3nt
TRBJ2-1 | TRBV4-1 | TRBD2 | . | CASSQGLAVLNEQFF | TGCGCCAGCAGCCAAGGACTAGCGGTGCTCAATGAGCAGTTCTTC
TRBJ2-3 | TRBV5-5 | . | . | CASSSDASTDTQYF | TGTGCCAGCAGCTCGGACGCTAGCACAGATACGCAGTATTTT
TRBJ1-3 | TRBV5-4 | . | . | CASSLGFGNGNTIYF | TGTGCCAGCAGCTTGGGATTCGGGAATGGAAACACCATATATTTT
TRBJ2-2 | TRBV12-5 | . | . | CASGLVQRAGELFF | TGTGCTAGTGGTTTGGTACAGCGGGCCGGGGAGCTGTTTTTT
TRBJ1-4 | TRBV5-1 | . | . | CASSLGSESSEKLFF | TGCGCCAGCAGCTTGGGTTCGGAGAGTTCCGAAAAACTGTTTTTT
TRBJ2-1 | TRBV19 | TRBD1 | . | CASSIGQGPYEQFF | TGTGCCAGTAGTATTGGACAGGGCCCCTATGAGCAGTTCTTC
TRBJ1-2 | TRBV5-1 | . | . | CASSKDTSSTNYGYTF | TGCGCCAGCAGTAAGGACACTTCATCCACTAACTATGGCTACACCTTC
TRBJ1-2 | TRBV29-1 | TRBD1 | . | CSVEDGTGMYGYTF | TGCAGCGTTGAAGATGGGACAGGGATGTATGGCTACACCTTC
TRBJ2-1 | TRBV30 | . | . | CAWSSPSYNEQFF | TGTGCCTGGAGTAGCCCCTCCTACAATGAGCAGTTCTTC
TRBJ2-7 | TRBV13 | . | . | CASSSSRGGYEQYF | TGTGCCAGCAGCTCCTCCAGGGGCGGGTACGAGCAGTACTTC
TRBJ2-1 | TRBV5-6 | TRBD1 | . | CASSLGDRAYNEQFF | TGTGCCAGCAGCTTGGGGGACAGAGCCTACAATGAGCAGTTCTTC
TRBJ2-5 | TRBV2 | TRBD2 | . | CAIGTSGPGETQYF | TGTGCCATCGGGACTAGCGGACCCGGGGAGACCCAGTACTTC
TRBJ1-5 | TRBV6-5 | . | . | CASSPLVSNQPQHF | TGTGCCAGCAGTCCCCTTGTTAGCAATCAGCCCCAGCATTTT
TRBJ1-5 | TRBV30 | . | . | CAWGSEGGQPQHF | TGTGCCTGGGGGAGTGAAGGGGGTCAGCCCCAGCATTTT
TRBJ1-2 | TRBV14 | . | once | CASSQGWPGGYTF | TGTGCCAGCAGCCAAGGTTGGCCTGGTGGCTACACCTTC
TRBJ2-2 | TRBV10-2 | . | . | CASSRTVYNTGELFF | TGCGCCAGCAGCAGGACAGTTTATAACACCGGGGAGCTGTTTTTT
TRBJ1-5 | TRBV30 | . | . | CAWSVRENQPQHF | TGTGCCTGGAGTGTCAGGGAAAATCAGCCCCAGCATTTT
TRBJ1-2 | TRBV7-9 | TRBD1 | . | CASSLETGLGYTF | TGTGCCAGCAGCTTAGAGACAGGGCTTGGCTACACCTTC
TRBJ2-7 | TRBV11-2 | . | . | CASSLVGGARTTYEQYF | TGTGCCAGCAGCTTAGTTGGGGGCGCACGGACTACCTACGAGCAGTACTTC
TRBJ2-3 | TRBV11-3 | . | . | CASSLLGGPDTQYF | TGTGCCAGCAGCCTCCTAGGAGGGCCAGATACGCAGTATTTT
TRBJ1-6 | TRBV30 | TRBD1 | . | CAWTTGWNSPLHF | TGTGCCTGGACGACAGGGTGGAATTCACCCCTCCACTTT
TRBJ1-4 | TRBV14 | . | . | CASSGTGWANEKLFF | TGTGCCAGCAGCGGAACAGGGTGGGCTAATGAAAAACTGTTTTTT
TRBJ2-3 | TRBV5-5 | . | . | CASSQGPSTDTQYF | TGTGCCAGCAGCCAAGGGCCTAGCACAGATACGCAGTATTTT
TRBJ2-7 | TRBV6-1 | TRBD2 | . | CASRTRGAYEQYF | TGTGCCAGCAGGACGCGGGGGGCCTACGAGCAGTACTTC
TRBJ2-5 | TRBV27 | . | . | CASSSREFETQYF | TGTGCCAGCAGTTCGAGGGAGTTTGAGACCCAGTACTTC
TRBJ2-6 | TRBV7-3 | . | . | CASGFGANVLTF | TGTGCCAGCGGGTTTGGGGCCAACGTCCTGACTTTC
TRBJ2-6 | TRBV7-3 | . | . | CASSLRGPSAGANVLTF | TGTGCCAGCAGCTTACGCGGTCCTTCCGCCGGGGCCAACGTCCTGACTTTC
TRBJ2-2 | TRBV9 | . | . | CASSVNRNTGELFF | TGTGCCAGCAGCGTAAATCGGAACACCGGGGAGCTGTTTTTT
TRBJ1-1 | TRBV30 | . | . | CARRSRQLNTEAFF | TGTGCCCGGAGGTCCCGACAGTTGAACACTGAAGCTTTCTTT
TRBJ1-1 | TRBV19 | TRBD1 | . | CATRTGDTEAFF | TGTGCCACTCGGACAGGGGACACTGAAGCTTTCTTT
TRBJ2-1 | TRBV11-2 | TRBD2 | . | CASSTLADAYNEQFF | TGTGCCAGCAGCACCCTAGCGGATGCCTACAATGAGCAGTTCTTC
TRBJ2-5 | TRBV5-1 | . | . | CASSFGGTQYF | TGCGCCAGCAGCTTCGGGGGGACCCAGTACTTC
TRBJ1-2 | TRBV6-1 | . | . | CASSEALRTAYGYTF | TGTGCCAGCAGTGAAGCGCTTCGGACAGCCTATGGCTACACCTTC
TRBJ1-1 | TRBV7-2 | TRBD1 | . | CASRRTGTGRGAFF | TGTGCCAGCAGGCGGACCGGGACAGGGAGAGGAGCTTTCTTT
TRBJ1-2 | TRBV6-5 | TRBD1 | . | CASSGRRDRGTGYTF | TGTGCCAGCAGTGGTCGTAGGGACAGGGGGACCGGCTACACCTTC
TRBJ2-3 | TRBV4-2 | . | . | CASSQQLATQVDTQYF | TGTGCCAGCAGCCAACAGCTAGCGACCCAGGTGGATACGCAGTATTTT
TRBJ1-3 | TRBV19 | . | . | CASNRQNSGNTIYF | TGTGCCAGTAACAGACAGAACTCTGGAAACACCATATATTTT
TRBJ2-7 | TRBV5-1 | . | . | CASSPTGFYEQYF | TGCGCCAGCAGCCCTACAGGGTTCTACGAGCAGTACTTC
TRBJ2-1 | TRBV7-9 | . | . | CASSFRGRFHNEQFF | TGTGCCAGCAGCTTCCGGGGGAGGTTCCACAATGAGCAGTTCTTC
TRBJ2-3 | TRBV2 | . | few | CASNRHTDTQYF | TGTGCCAGCAACAGGCACACAGATACGCAGTATTTT
TRBJ2-7 | TRBV5-1 | . | . | CASSLAKGTSYEQYF | TGCGCCAGCAGCTTGGCCAAAGGGACCTCCTACGAGCAGTACTTC
TRBJ2-7 | TRBV7-2 | . | . | CASSGGADFPYEQYF | TGTGCCAGCAGTGGGGGGGCAGATTTCCCCTACGAGCAGTACTTC
TRBJ2-1 | TRBV5-1 | . | . | CASTRDMGINEQFF | TGCGCCAGCACCCGGGACATGGGAATCAATGAGCAGTTCTTC